Each of the 20 T cell receptor beta chains below was sequenced from the same sample in a study of CD8 T cells in Susac syndrome. Random hexamers served to reverse transcribe about 0.45 to 1 ug RNA. TCRdb used MiXCR to reprocess the immunoSEQ multiplex PCR reads, holding one entry per CDR3 protein. The data contain approximately 180,000 distinct CDR3 sequences, approximately 95% of them seen just once; the ten biggest clones take up approximately 0.1%. The sample comprised CD4+ T cells from PBMCs. The receptors derive from a human donor with multiple sclerosis.

This chain links TRBV20-1 with TRBJ1-5; TRBD1 aligns across 7 bases. The CDR3 contains 16 residues. Germline loops: CDR1 DFQATT, CDR2 SNEGSKA (reference sequence). V was pared by 1 base and J by 6 bases, with 12 bases of the junction left unmatched. The CDR3 protein is CSARVSGTDRSQPQHF. Here the CDR3 DNA reads TGCAGTGCTAGAGTCTCCGGGACAGATAGGAGTCAGCCCCAGCATTTT.

The chain employs TRBV29-1 and TRBJ1-1, with TRBD1 as a possible D gene (6 bases). The CDR3 spans 13 residues. Germline CDR1 is SQVTM and CDR2 is ANQGSEA. Between the trimmed V and J ends, which lost 4 bases and 6 bases, there was a span of 15 bases. In nucleotides, the CDR3 is TGCAGCGTTGGGACAGCGGCGAGTCCTGAAGCTTTCTTT. Residues: CSVGTAASPEAFF.

The chain joins TRBV27 to TRBJ2-7, with D possibly being TRBD2 (6 bases). The CDR3 contains 13 residues. The germline CDR1 and CDR2 sequences are MNHEY and SMNVEV (reference sequence). Trimming removed 5 bases from V and 3 bases from J, with 11 bases in between. Here the CDR3 DNA reads TGTGCCAGCAGTCAGGGACTCTACTACGAGCAGTACTTC. This translates into CASSQGLYYEQYF.

The J gene is TRBJ1-4, the V gene TRBV4-3, with a weak D call TRBD1 (5 bases). CDR3 length: 14 residues. The germline V gene has CDR1 LGHNA and CDR2 YSLEER. Trimming took 1 base from V and 7 from J, leaving 10 bases between them. CDR3 residues: CASSQVRDGEKLFF. CDR3 in DNA: TGCGCCAGCAGCCAAGTAAGGGACGGTGAAAAACTGTTTTTT.

The chain uses TRBV30 and TRBJ2-1, with a weak D call TRBD1 (6 bases). CDR1 is GTSNPN, CDR2 SVGIG, per germline (reference sequence). The germline V and J ends were trimmed by 3 bases and 1 base, with 13 bases remaining between them. There are 15 residues in the CDR3. As DNA, the CDR3 is TGTGCCTGGAGGCGTCAGGGGATATCCTACAATGAGCAGTTCTTC. The encoded protein is CAWRRQGISYNEQFF.

V is TRBV9 and J is TRBJ2-1; D is possibly TRBD1 or TRBD2 (5 bases each). V was pared by 3 bases and J by 5 bases, with 18 bases between. The CDR3 has 16 residues. Germline values: CDR1 SGDLS, CDR2 YYNGEE. For the CDR3, the DNA is TGTGCCAGCAGCGACGGGACCATTTTTAGGGACAATGAGCAGTTCTTC. Residues: CASSDGTIFRDNEQFF.

This clonotype showed up just once. The chain is built from TRBV3-1 and TRBJ1-2; D unclear. Trimming removed 1 base at V and 5 bases at J, with 8 bases between. The length of the CDR3 is 13 residues. The germline V gene encodes CDR1 LGHDT and CDR2 YNNKEL (reference sequence). Here the CDR3 reads CASSQGTRYGYTF. The CDR3, as DNA: TGTGCCAGCAGCCAAGGGACCAGATATGGCTACACCTTC.

The chain is built from TRBV4-3 and TRBJ2-3; D is possibly TRBD2 (5 bases). Trimming shortened V by 1 base and J by 3 bases, and 11 bases separated the two germline ends. Germline CDR1 reads LGHNA; CDR2 reads YSLEER. The length of the CDR3 is 15 residues. This chain's CDR3 is CASSQASRGTDTQYF. The CDR3 nucleotides are TGCGCCAGCAGCCAAGCCAGTCGGGGTACAGATACGCAGTATTTT.

In DNA form, the CDR3 reads TGCGCCAGCAGCCAAGATATGGGGGGGAGCACAGATACGCAGTATTTT. It codes for CASSQDMGGSTDTQYF. The rearrangement links TRBV4-3 to TRBJ2-3, with 7 bases fitting TRBD2. Germline CDR1 is LGHNA and CDR2 is YSLEER. The CDR3 sequence is 16 residues long. After removal of 0 bases from V and 0 bases from J, the junction contained 3 bases not matched to a gene.

The chain has TRBV6-5 and TRBJ2-5, with no clear D. The CDR3 runs 15 residues. Germline loops: CDR1 MNHEY, CDR2 SVGAGI. V shed 2 bases and J shed 1 base, with 11 bases lying between them. The CDR3 nucleotides read TGTGCCAGCAGTTACAACCCCCTGGGCCAAGAGACCCAGTACTTC. This gives the protein CASSYNPLGQETQYF.

The chain combines TRBV9 with TRBJ1-2; a possible D gene is TRBD1 (6 bases). The CDR3 sequence is 14 residues long. The V and J ends lost 4 bases and 0 bases respectively, with 10 bases between them. Germline assignment: CDR1 SGDLS and CDR2 YYNGEE. CDR3 DNA: TGTGCCAGCAGCTTGGACAGCACTAACTATGGCTACACCTTC. Its translation: CASSLDSTNYGYTF.

V and J are TRBV20-1 and TRBJ1-1, with TRBD1 matching 8 bases. The ends lost 3 bases at V and 1 base at J; junction bases unmatched: 4. Germline V gives CDR1 DFQATT, CDR2 SNEGSKA (reference sequence). CDR3 length: 14 residues. The CDR3 sequence is CSASNDRGNTEAFF. The CDR3 DNA sequence: TGCAGTGCTAGCAACGACAGGGGGAACACTGAAGCTTTCTTT.

The rearrangement uses TRBV12-3 or TRBV12-4 and TRBJ1-2; D is ambiguous. This CDR3 is built from 15 residues. V gave up 3 bases and J gave up 6 bases, with 17 bases separating them. The DNA of the CDR3 is TGTGCCAGCAGTTTGGGTAGAGGGCGGCTGGATGGCTACACCTTC. It is translated as CASSLGRGRLDGYTF.

J is TRBJ1-1 and V is TRBV20-1; 7 bases agree with TRBD1. From germline, CDR1 is DFQATT and CDR2 SNEGSKA (reference sequence). J was trimmed by 3 bases and V by 7 bases; bases with no gene match: 5. This CDR3 contains 12 residues. The CDR3 loop is CSVNTGDTEAFF. CDR3 nucleotide sequence: TGCAGTGTCAATACAGGGGACACTGAAGCTTTCTTT.

The chain links TRBV29-1 to TRBJ1-1; a possible D gene is TRBD1 (6 bases). The germline CDR1 and CDR2 sequences are SQVTM and ANQGSEA. This CDR3 is 13 amino acids long. Trimming removed 4 bases from V and 1 base from J, with 10 bases in between. For the CDR3, the DNA is TGCAGCGTTGCTAGGGGGGGGAACACTGAAGCTTTCTTT. Translated: CSVARGGNTEAFF.

The chain employs TRBV29-1 and TRBJ1-1; possible D gene TRBD1, 5 bases. V lost 5 bases and J lost 1, with 23 bases in between. The CDR3 has 17 amino acids. Germline CDR1 reads SQVTM; CDR2 reads ANQGSEA. CDR3: CSVRGTGILTRNTEAFF. The DNA of the CDR3 is TGCAGCGTTCGCGGTACAGGTATCCTAACCCGGAACACTGAAGCTTTCTTT.

This clonotype was observed once. V is TRBV30 and J is TRBJ1-1; 8 nucleotides match TRBD1. The germline V gene has CDR1 GTSNPN and CDR2 SVGIG (reference sequence). The V and J ends lost 1 base and 6 bases, in that order; junction bases with no gene match: 10. The CDR3 is made up of 15 amino acids. The CDR3 DNA follows: TGTGCCTGGAGTGGGGGACAGGCGAGGGTCGCTGAAGCTTTCTTT. This sequence encodes CAWSGGQARVAEAFF.

The chain carries TRBV24-1 and TRBJ2-5; D call uncertain. Trimming took off 1 base at V and 5 bases at J, with 13 bases between the two ends. This CDR3 contains 15 residues. In germline, CDR1 is KGHDR, CDR2 SFDVKD. CDR3 protein: CATSDFDKPWETQYF. CDR3 DNA sequence: TGTGCCACCAGTGATTTCGACAAGCCTTGGGAGACCCAGTACTTC.

The chain employs TRBV7-9 and TRBJ2-1; 10 bases agree with TRBD2. There are 15 residues in the CDR3. Germline trimming cut 2 bases from V and 3 bases from J; bases unmatched to any gene: 1. Germline loops: CDR1 SEHNR, CDR2 FQNEAQ (reference sequence). The DNA of the CDR3 is TGTGCCAGCAGCTTAAGCGGGGGGGACTACAATGAGCAGTTCTTC. Encoded protein: CASSLSGGDYNEQFF.

This chain uses TRBV15 with TRBJ1-5, with unresolved D. The ends were cut back, 0 bases at V and 2 bases at J, with 8 bases in the middle. Germline CDR1 and CDR2: LNHNV and YYDKDF (reference sequence). CDR3 length equals 15 residues. For the CDR3, the DNA is TGTGCCACCAGCAGAGATCTCGGGGGCAATCAGCCCCAGCATTTT. Translation gives CATSRDLGGNQPQHF.